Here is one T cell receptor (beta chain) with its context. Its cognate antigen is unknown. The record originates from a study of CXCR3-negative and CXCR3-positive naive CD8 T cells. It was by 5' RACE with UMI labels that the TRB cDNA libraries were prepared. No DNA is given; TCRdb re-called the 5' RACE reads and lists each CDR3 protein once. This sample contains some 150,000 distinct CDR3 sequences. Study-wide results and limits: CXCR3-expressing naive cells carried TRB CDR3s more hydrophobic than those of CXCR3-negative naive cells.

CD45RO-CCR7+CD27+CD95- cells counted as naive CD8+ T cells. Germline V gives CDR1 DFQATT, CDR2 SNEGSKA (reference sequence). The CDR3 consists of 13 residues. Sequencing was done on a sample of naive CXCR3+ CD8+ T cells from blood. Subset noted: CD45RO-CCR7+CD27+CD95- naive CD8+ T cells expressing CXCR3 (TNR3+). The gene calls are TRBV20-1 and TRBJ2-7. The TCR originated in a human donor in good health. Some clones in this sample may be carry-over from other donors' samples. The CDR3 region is CSARDGDSYEQYF.